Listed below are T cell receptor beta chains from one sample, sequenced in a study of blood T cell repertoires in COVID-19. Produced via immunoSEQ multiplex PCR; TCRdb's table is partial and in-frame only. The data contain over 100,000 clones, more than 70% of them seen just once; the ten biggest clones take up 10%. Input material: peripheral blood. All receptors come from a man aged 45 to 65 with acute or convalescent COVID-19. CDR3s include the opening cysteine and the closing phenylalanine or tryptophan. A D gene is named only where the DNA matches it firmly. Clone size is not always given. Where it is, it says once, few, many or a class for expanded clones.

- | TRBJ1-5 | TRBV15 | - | TGTGCCACCAGCAGGATGTACGGTCAGCCCCAGCATTTT | CATSRMYGQPQHF
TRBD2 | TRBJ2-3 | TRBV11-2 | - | TGTGCCAGCAGCTTGGGAAGGACTAGCGGGAGCACAGATACGCAGTATTTT | CASSLGRTSGSTDTQYF
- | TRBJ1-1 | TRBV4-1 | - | TGCGCCAGCAGCCAAAAGGTGGCCCGGGGGGACACTGAAGCTTTCTTT | CASSQKVARGDTEAFF
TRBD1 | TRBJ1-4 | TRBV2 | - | TGTGCCAGCAGTGGGCGGACAGGGGGGACCAAACTGTTTTTT | CASSGRTGGTKLFF
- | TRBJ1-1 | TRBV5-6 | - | TGTGCCAGCAGCTTACCCGGGACTTCGAACACTGAAGCTTTCTTT | CASSLPGTSNTEAFF
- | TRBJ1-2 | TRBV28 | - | TGTGCCAGCAGCCTGAGTTCCTATGGCTACACCTTC | CASSLSSYGYTF
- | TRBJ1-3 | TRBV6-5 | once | TGTGCCAGCAGTTACTGGACATCTACTGGAAACACCATATATTTT | CASSYWTSTGNTIYF
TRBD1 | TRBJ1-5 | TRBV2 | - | TGTGCCAGCAGTCGCCGGGACAGGGGGCTTCTTGGCGTGAGCAATCAGCCCCAGCATTTT | CASSRRDRGLLGVSNQPQHF
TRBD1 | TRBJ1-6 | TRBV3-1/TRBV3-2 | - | TGTGCCAGCAGCCAGCGGGACAGGGAATCACCCCTCCACTTT | CASSQRDRESPLHF
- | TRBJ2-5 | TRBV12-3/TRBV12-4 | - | TGTGCCAGCAGTTTCTTTGAGACCCAGTACTTC | CASSFFETQYF
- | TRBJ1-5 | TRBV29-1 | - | TGCAGCGCAGCGACGGATAGCAATCAGCCCCAGCATTTT | CSAATDSNQPQHF
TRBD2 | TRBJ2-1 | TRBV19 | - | TGTGCCAGTAGTAGGGCTAGCGGGAGGAAAGGCGATGAGCAGTTCTTC | CASSRASGRKGDEQFF
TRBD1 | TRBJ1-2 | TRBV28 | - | TGTGCCAGCAGTTTTAGTGGGACAGGGCCCGCCAACTATGGCTACACCTTC | CASSFSGTGPANYGYTF
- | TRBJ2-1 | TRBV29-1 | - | TGCAGCGTTGTGAGGGTCATCTCCTACAATGAGCAGTTCTTC | CSVVRVISYNEQFF
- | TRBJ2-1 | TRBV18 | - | TGTGCCAGCTCACCCGACCTCCCGGGTGAGCAGTTCTTC | CASSPDLPGEQFF
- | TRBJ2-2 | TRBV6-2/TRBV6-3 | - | TGTGCCAGCAGTTACCTGAGGAACACCGGGGAGCTGTTTTTT | CASSYLRNTGELFF
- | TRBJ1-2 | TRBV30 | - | TGTGCCTGGGGGACGGGTAACTATGGCTACACCTTC | CAWGTGNYGYTF
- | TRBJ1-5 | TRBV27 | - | TGTGCCAGCTGCCTCTCGGCGGGGGTTCGTCAGCCCCAGCATTTT | CASCLSAGVRQPQHF
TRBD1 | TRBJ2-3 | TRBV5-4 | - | TGTGCCAGCAGCTCCTGGACAGGGGCGGTAGATACGCAGTATTTT | CASSSWTGAVDTQYF
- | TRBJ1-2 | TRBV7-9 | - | TGTGCCAGCAGCTTCCAGGGTGGCGGCTACACCTTC | CASSFQGGGYTF